This T cell receptor beta chain was sequenced during a study of T cells in Graves' hyperthyroidism and ophthalmopathy. TCR beta CDR3 regions were amplified from RNA. TCR CDR3 underwent first-round RT-PCR with the HTBI primer set. MiXCR, applied by TCRdb to the multiplex PCR reads, yields one record per CDR3 protein. The sample has around 490,000 distinct CDR3 sequences; less than 20% are singletons. Patients affected by ophthalmopathy presented a Clinical Activity Score of at least 3, a NOSPECS grade of at least 4, and disease duration below 3 months. CDR1 is MNHEY and CDR2 is SVGEGT in the germline V gene. The CDR3 is 15 residues long. Trimming cost V 0 bases and J 1 base, with 9 bases left between them.

The sample taken for sequencing was blood. The clonotype was recovered from a man aged 40-50 years with Graves' ophthalmopathy. This rearrangement joins TRBV6-2 or TRBV6-3 to TRBJ1-1; TRBD1 might be the D (5 bases). In DNA, the CDR3 is TGTGCCAGCAGTTACTCAGAAACAGGGAACACTGAAGCTTTCTTT. Residues: CASSYSETGNTEAFF.